The sequence of this T cell receptor beta chain was determined in a study of fetal regulatory T cell absence and autoimmunity. Generated by immunoSEQ multiplex PCR, the TCRdb table keeps only in-frame clones and is missing some. The table shows approximately 94,000 clones, with about 78% occurring only once. Per the germline V gene, CDR1 is SGHTA and CDR2 is FQGNSA. V was pared by 5 bases and J by 5 bases, with 11 bases between. The CDR3 consists of 13 residues. This TCR came from a male donor with IPEX syndrome. The sample comprised pancreas tissue. The rearrangement links TRBV7-2 to TRBJ2-3; D call uncertain. The CDR3 DNA sequence: TGTGCCAGCAGCCGTTCTAGTCTAGATACGCAGTATTTT. Its protein product is CASSRSSLDTQYF.